One and the same sample provided the 25 T cell receptor beta chains below, sequenced in a study of monozygotic twins with inflammatory bowel disease. TCRdb re-called the 5' RACE reads and gives one entry per CDR3 protein, without DNA. The table gives over 200,000 distinct CDR3 sequences; the top ten clones make up roughly 7.7% of it. Sequencing used blood. The receptors stem from a human donor with ulcerative colitis or Crohn's disease, or a healthy co-twin of an affected twin (not recorded which).

This rearrangement joins TRBV7-8 to TRBJ1-5. The CDR3 has 15 residues. CDR1 SGHVS and CDR2 FQNEAQ come from the germline V gene. This chain's CDR3 is CASSSARASNQPQHF. Together with reference TRBV7-8 and TRBJ1-5, the CDR3 gives the full variable domain: GAGVSQSPRYKVAKRGQDVALRCDPISGHVSLFWYQQALGQGPEFLTYFQNEAQLDKSGLPSDRFFAERPEGSVSTLKIQRTQQEDSAVYLCASSSARASNQPQHFGDGTRLSIL.

The rearrangement joins TRBV7-2 to TRBJ2-3. The CDR3 sequence is 16 residues long. Germline CDR1 SGHTA, CDR2 FQGNSA. The chain's CDR3 is CASSLASTSKTYTQYF. The full variable domain, in which reference TRBV7-2 and TRBJ2-3 provide the parts outside the CDR3, is GAGVSQSPSNKVTEKGKDVELRCDPISGHTALYWYRQSLGQGLEFLIYFQGNSAPDKSGLPSDRFSAERTGGSVSTLTIQRTQQEDSAVYLCASSLASTSKTYTQYFGPGTRLTVL.

The chain links TRBV7-2 to TRBJ1-4; TCRdb names TRBD1, which stays unverified in the absence of DNA. Germline V gene data show CDR1 as SGHTA and CDR2 as FQGNSA. CDR3 length: 14 amino acids. CDR3 in amino acids: CASSHKGGEEKLFF.

The chain employs TRBV6-5 and TRBJ2-1. The CDR3 has 14 amino acids. CDR1 and CDR2 from the germline V gene are MNHEY and SVGAGI. This chain's CDR3 is CASSYDSSYNEQFF.

The V and J genes are TRBV11-2 and TRBJ2-7. The CDR3 runs 14 residues. The germline CDR1 and CDR2 sequences are SGHAT and FQNNGV. The CDR3 spells CASSFSSVLYEQYF.

V usage is TRBV28 and J usage is TRBJ2-2. The CDR3 has 14 residues. Germline CDR1 is MDHEN and CDR2 is SYDVKM. CDR3 loop: CASQSGGNTGELFF.

The chain has TRBV7-6 and TRBJ1-2; the D call from TCRdb, TRBD1, cannot be confirmed without DNA. CDR3 size: 14 residues. The germline gives CDR1 SGHVS, CDR2 FNYEAQ. CDR3 loop: CASSPGDTFYGYTF.

The V call is TRBV24-1, the J call TRBJ1-1; without DNA, the TCRdb call of TRBD1 cannot be checked. Per germline, CDR1 KGHDR and CDR2 SFDVKD. The CDR3 has 13 residues. The CDR3 loop reads CATFVRVNTEAFF.

The V call is TRBV6-2 or TRBV6-3, the J call TRBJ2-1; as DNA is missing, the TRBD2 call by TCRdb cannot be tested. CDR3 length equals 13 residues. The germline gives CDR1 MNHEY, CDR2 SVGEGT. The CDR3 protein is CASSTGLYNEQFF.

V is TRBV6-1 and J is TRBJ2-3; there is no DNA to check the TCRdb D call of TRBD2. Germline CDR1 reads MNHNS; CDR2 reads SASEGT. This CDR3 has 16 amino acids. This CDR3 reads CASSPLSGRVLDTQYF.

The V call is TRBV18, the J call TRBJ2-1; TCRdb designates TRBD2, a call that cannot be tested without DNA. Germline CDR1 and CDR2: KGHSH and LQKENI. The CDR3 contains 13 residues. The CDR3 loop is CASSPISVNEQFF.

The chain links TRBV12-3 or TRBV12-4 to TRBJ2-2; TCRdb reports TRBD1, a call that lacks DNA to check it against. The length of the CDR3 is 16 residues. CDR3: CAGSSDRGRSSGELFF.

The chain couples TRBV2 to TRBJ2-7. CDR1 is SNHLY and CDR2 is FYNNEI in the germline V gene. The CDR3 sequence is 12 residues long. The CDR3 loop is CASSVQISEQYF.

CDR3 loop: CASTSTPSGANVLTF. This sequence joins TRBV5-1 and TRBJ2-6. Germline V gene sequence: CDR1 SGHRS, CDR2 YFSETQ. The CDR3 totals 15 residues.

V is TRBV3-1 and J is TRBJ2-3; TCRdb names TRBD1, which stays unverified in the absence of DNA. CDR3 size: 16 residues. Germline V gene lookup returns CDR1 LGHDT and CDR2 YNNKEL (reference sequence). The CDR3 is CASSQPGTLYTDTQYF.

This chain links TRBV4-1 with TRBJ2-2; TCRdb designates TRBD1, a call that cannot be tested without DNA. The CDR3 has 15 amino acids. Per germline, CDR1 MGHRA and CDR2 YSYEKL. The CDR3 region is CASSQGPGPTGELFF.

This sequence joins TRBV18 and TRBJ2-5. This CDR3 spans 13 amino acids. CDR1 is KGHSH, CDR2 LQKENI, per germline. CDR3 region: CASSPAPQETQYF.

The chain has TRBV19 and TRBJ2-1; TCRdb reports TRBD1, a call that lacks DNA to check it against. Germline values: CDR1 LNHDA, CDR2 SQIVND (reference sequence). This CDR3 comprises 15 residues. CDR3 protein: CASSPTGGAYNEQFF. Supplemented by reference TRBV19 and TRBJ2-1, the full variable domain reads DGGITQSPKYLFRKEGQNVTLSCEQNLNHDAMYWYRQDPGQGLRLIYYSQIVNDFQKGDIAEGYSVSREKKESFPLTVTSAQKNPTAFYLCASSPTGGAYNEQFFGPGTRLTVL.

The J gene is TRBJ1-2, the V gene TRBV7-9; without DNA, the TCRdb call of TRBD1 cannot be checked. The germline CDR1 and CDR2 sequences are SEHNR and FQNEAQ (reference sequence). The CDR3 covers 15 residues. This chain's CDR3 is CASSDRDRGFYGYTF.

The chain employs TRBV11-2 and TRBJ2-7; TCRdb names TRBD1, which stays unverified in the absence of DNA. The CDR3 contains 15 residues. Germline-derived CDR1 and CDR2 are SGHAT and FQNNGV. CDR3: CASSLTDDRTYEQYF.

V gene TRBV27 combines with J gene TRBJ2-2. The CDR3 has 15 amino acids. The germline CDR1 and CDR2 sequences are MNHEY and SMNVEV (reference sequence). Here the CDR3 reads CASSLSYPNTGELFF.

This chain connects TRBV12-3 or TRBV12-4 to TRBJ1-6; TCRdb indicates TRBD1, and absent DNA this call remains unverified. CDR3 length equals 17 residues. This CDR3 is CASSTITTQGRNSPLHF.

V and J are TRBV6-5 and TRBJ2-7; TCRdb picks TRBD1, but there is no DNA to check that call. The CDR3 runs to 15 residues. CDR1 MNHEY and CDR2 SVGAGI come from the germline V gene. The CDR3 loop is CASSYQGQGGNEQYF.

The chain combines TRBV12-3 or TRBV12-4 with TRBJ2-7; with no DNA, the TCRdb D assignment of TRBD1 cannot be verified. The CDR3 totals 15 residues. CDR3 sequence: CASTHRDRGFDEQYF.

This chain links TRBV9 with TRBJ2-3; TCRdb outputs TRBD2, but without DNA this stays unchecked. The CDR3 covers 16 residues. Germline-derived CDR1 and CDR2 are SGDLS and YYNGEE. CDR3: CASSAPGGSGTDTQYF.